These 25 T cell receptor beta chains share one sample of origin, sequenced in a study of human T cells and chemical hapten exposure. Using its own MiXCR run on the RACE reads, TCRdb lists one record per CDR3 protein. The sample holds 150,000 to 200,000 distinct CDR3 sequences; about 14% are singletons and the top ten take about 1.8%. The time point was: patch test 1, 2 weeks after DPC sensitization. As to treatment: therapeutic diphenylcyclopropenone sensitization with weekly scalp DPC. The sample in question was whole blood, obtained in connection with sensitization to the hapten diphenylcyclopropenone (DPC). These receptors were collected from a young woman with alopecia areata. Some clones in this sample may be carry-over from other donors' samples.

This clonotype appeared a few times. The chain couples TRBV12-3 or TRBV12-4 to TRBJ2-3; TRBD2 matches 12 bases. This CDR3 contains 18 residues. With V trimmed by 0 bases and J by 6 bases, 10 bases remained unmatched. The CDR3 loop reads CASSLAPPLAGGPDTQYF. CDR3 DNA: TGTGCCAGCAGTTTAGCGCCACCTCTAGCGGGAGGGCCGGATACGCAGTATTTT.

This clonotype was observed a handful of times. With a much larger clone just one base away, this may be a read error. CDR3 sequence reads: CASSQGENTEAFF. The CDR3 DNA sequence: TGTGCCAGCAGCCAAGGGGAGAACACTGAAGCTTTCTTT. The genes are TRBV3-1 and TRBJ1-1, with D hard to call. This CDR3 contains 13 residues. From germline, CDR1 is LGHDT and CDR2 YNNKEL (reference sequence). The V and J ends lost 1 base and 1 base respectively, with 4 bases between them.

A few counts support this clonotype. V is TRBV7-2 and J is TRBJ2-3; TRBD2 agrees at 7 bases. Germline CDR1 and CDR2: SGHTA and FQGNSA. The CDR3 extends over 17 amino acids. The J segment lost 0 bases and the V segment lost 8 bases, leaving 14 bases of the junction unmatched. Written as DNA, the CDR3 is TGTGCCAGCCGGGGATTCGGGCTAGCGGCTAGCACAGATACGCAGTATTTT. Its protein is CASRGFGLAASTDTQYF.

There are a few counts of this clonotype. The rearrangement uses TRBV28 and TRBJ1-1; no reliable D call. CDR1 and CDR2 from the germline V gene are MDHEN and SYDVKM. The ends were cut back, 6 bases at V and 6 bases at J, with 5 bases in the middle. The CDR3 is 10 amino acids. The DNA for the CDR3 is TGTGCCAGCAGGAGAGCTGAAGCTTTCTTT. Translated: CASRRAEAFF.

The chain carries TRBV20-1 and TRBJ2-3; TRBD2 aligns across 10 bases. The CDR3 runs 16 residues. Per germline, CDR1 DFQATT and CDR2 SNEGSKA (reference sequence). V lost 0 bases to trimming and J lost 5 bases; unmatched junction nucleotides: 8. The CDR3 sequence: CSARDVASGSRDTQYF. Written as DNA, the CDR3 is TGCAGTGCTAGAGATGTGGCTAGCGGGAGTCGAGATACGCAGTATTTT.

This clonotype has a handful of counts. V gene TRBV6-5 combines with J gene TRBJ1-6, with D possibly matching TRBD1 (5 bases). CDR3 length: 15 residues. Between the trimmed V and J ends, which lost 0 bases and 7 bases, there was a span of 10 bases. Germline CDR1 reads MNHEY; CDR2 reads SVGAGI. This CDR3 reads CASSYSGVGNSPLHF. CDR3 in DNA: TGTGCCAGCAGTTACTCGGGGGTAGGGAATTCACCCCTCCACTTT.

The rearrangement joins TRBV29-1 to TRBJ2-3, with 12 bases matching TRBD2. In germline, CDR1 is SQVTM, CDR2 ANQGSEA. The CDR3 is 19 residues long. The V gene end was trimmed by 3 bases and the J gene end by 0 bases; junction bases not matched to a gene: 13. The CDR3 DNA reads TGCAGCGTTGAGGCCCCCGGGACTAGCGGGTCACCCAGCACAGATACGCAGTATTTT. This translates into CSVEAPGTSGSPSTDTQYF.

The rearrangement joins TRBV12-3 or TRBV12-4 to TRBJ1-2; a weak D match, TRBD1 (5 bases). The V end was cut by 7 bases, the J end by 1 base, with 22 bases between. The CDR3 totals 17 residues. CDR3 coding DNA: TGTGCCAGCACCCGCCAAGGTGGAGACGGACATAACTATGGCTACACCTTC. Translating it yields CASTRQGGDGHNYGYTF.

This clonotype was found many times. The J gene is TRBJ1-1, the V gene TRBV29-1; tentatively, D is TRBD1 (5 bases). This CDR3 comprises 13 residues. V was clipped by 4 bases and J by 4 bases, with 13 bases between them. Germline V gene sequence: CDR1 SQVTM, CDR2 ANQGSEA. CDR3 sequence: CSVAPQGSTEAFF. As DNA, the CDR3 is TGCAGCGTTGCCCCGCAGGGTAGCACTGAAGCTTTCTTT.

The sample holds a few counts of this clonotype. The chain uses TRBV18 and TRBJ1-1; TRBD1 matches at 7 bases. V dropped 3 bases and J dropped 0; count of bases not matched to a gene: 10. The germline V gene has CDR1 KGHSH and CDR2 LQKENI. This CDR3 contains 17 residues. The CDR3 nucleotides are TGTGCCAGCTCACCTACAGGGGCTTCAGGGATGAACACTGAAGCTTTCTTT. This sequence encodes CASSPTGASGMNTEAFF.

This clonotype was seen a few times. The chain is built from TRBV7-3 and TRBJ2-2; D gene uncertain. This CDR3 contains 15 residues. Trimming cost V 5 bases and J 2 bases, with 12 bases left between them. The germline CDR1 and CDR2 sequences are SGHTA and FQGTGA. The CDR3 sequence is CASSLTLGNTGELFF. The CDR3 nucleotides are TGTGCCAGCAGCCTGACTCTGGGTAACACCGGGGAGCTGTTTTTT.

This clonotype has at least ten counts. The chain's CDR3 is CASSLVWTKKGSANYGYTF. The CDR3, as DNA: TGCGCCAGCAGCTTAGTATGGACAAAAAAAGGATCGGCTAACTATGGCTACACCTTC. V gene TRBV5-1 combines with J gene TRBJ1-2; D might be TRBD1 (5 bases). V lost 2 bases, J lost 0 bases, and 23 bases lay in between. This CDR3 comprises 19 residues. Germline-derived CDR1 and CDR2 are SGHRS and YFSETQ.

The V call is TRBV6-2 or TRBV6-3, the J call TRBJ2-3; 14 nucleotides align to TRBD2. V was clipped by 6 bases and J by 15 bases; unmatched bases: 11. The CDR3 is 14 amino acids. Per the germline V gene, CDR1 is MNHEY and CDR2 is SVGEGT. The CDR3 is CASRPGLAGARTYF. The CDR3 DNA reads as TGTGCCAGCAGACCGGGACTAGCGGGGGCCAGGACATATTTT.

CDR3 nucleotides: TGTGCCATCAGTGCCGCCTACGAGCAGTACTTC. Encoded protein: CAISAAYEQYF. The J gene is TRBJ2-7, the V gene TRBV10-3; unclear D gene. The CDR3 loop spans 11 amino acids. The V end lost 4 bases, the J end lost 2 bases, and 3 bases lay between the germline ends. Germline loops: CDR1 ENHRY, CDR2 SYGVKD.

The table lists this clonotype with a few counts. The CDR3 DNA is TGTGCCAGCAGCAATGCCGCTCCGGAGGCTTTCTTT. It translates to CASSNAAPEAFF. This chain links TRBV7-2 with TRBJ1-1; no reliable D call. CDR1 is SGHTA and CDR2 is FQGNSA in the germline V gene. V was shortened by 5 bases and J by 11 bases, with 15 bases between the two germline ends. CDR3 length equals 12 residues. The entire variable domain, with the rest obtained from reference TRBV7-2 and TRBJ1-1, is as follows: GAGVSQSPSNKVTEKGKDVELRCDPISGHTALYWYRQSLGQGLEFLIYFQGNSAPDKSGLPSDRFSAERTGGSVSTLTIQRTQQEDSAVYLCASSNAAPEAFFGQGTRLTVV.

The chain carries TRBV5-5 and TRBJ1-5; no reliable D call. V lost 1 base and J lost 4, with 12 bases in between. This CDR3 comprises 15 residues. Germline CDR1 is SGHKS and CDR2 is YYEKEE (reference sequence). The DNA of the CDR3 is TGTGCCAGCAGCTTGTCGCCCGGCAGGAATCAGCCCCAGCATTTT. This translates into CASSLSPGRNQPQHF.

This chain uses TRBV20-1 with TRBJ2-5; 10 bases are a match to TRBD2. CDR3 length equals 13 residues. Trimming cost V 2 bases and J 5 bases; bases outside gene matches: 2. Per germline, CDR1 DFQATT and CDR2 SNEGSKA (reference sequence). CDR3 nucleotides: TGCAGTGCTAGAATTAGCGGGGGGGAGACCCAGTACTTC. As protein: CSARISGGETQYF.

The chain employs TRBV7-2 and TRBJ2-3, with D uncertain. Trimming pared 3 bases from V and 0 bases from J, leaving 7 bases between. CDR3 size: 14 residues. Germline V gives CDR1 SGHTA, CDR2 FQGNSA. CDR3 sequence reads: CASSFYRSTDTQYF. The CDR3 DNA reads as TGTGCCAGCAGCTTCTACAGAAGCACAGATACGCAGTATTTT.

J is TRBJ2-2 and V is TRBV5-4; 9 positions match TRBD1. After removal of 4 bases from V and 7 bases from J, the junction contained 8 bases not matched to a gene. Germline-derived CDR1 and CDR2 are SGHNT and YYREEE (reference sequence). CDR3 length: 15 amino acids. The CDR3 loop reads CASSPGTGTDGELFF. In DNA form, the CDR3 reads TGTGCCAGCAGCCCCGGGACAGGGACGGACGGGGAGCTGTTTTTT. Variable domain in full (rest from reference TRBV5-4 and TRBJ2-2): ETGVTQSPTHLIKTRGQQVTLRCSSQSGHNTVSWYQQALGQGPQFIFQYYREEENGRGNFPPRFSGLQFPNYSSELNVNALELDDSALYLCASSPGTGTDGELFFGEGSRLTVL.

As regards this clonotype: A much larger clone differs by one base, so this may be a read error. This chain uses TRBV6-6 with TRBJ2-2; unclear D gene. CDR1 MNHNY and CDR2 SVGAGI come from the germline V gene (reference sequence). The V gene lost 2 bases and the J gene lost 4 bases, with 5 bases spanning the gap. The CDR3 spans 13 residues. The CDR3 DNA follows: TGTGCCAGCAGTTACGCGACCACCGGGGAGCTGTTTTTT. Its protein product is CASSYATTGELFF.

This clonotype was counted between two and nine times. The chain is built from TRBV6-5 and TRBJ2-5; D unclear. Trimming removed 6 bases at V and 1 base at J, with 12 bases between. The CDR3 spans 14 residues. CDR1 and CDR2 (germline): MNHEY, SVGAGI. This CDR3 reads CASRVLVSQETQYF. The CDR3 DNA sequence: TGTGCCAGCAGGGTCTTAGTGAGCCAAGAGACCCAGTACTTC.

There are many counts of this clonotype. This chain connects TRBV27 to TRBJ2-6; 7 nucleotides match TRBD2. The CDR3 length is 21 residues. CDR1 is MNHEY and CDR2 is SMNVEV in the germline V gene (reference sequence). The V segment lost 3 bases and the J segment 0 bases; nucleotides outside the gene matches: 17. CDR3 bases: TGTGCCAGCAGTTTGTCCCCCTTAGGGAGGGAGGTAGGCTCTGGGGCCAACGTCCTGACTTTC. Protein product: CASSLSPLGREVGSGANVLTF.

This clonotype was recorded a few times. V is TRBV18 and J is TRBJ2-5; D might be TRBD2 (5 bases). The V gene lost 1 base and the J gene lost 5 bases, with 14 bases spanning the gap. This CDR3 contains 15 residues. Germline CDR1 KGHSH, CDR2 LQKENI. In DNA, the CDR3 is TGTGCCAGCTCACCACGACGGGGAACGGGGGAGACCCAGTACTTC. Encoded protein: CASSPRRGTGETQYF.

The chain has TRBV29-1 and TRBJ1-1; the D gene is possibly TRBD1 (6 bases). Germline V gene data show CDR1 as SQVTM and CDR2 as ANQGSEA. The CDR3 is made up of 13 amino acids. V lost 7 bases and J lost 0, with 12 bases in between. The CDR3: CSAGQFMNTEAFF. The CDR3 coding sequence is TGCAGCGCAGGACAGTTCATGAACACTGAAGCTTTCTTT.

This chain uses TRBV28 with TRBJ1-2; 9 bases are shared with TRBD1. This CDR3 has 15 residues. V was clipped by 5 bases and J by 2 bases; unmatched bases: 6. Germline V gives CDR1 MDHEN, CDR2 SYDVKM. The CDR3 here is CASSTPGQGNYGYTF. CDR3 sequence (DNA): TGTGCCAGCAGTACACCGGGACAGGGAAACTATGGCTACACCTTC.